This T cell receptor beta chain was sequenced in a study of CD8+ T cells in alopecia areata. CDR3 length: 12 amino acids. V was trimmed by 1 base and J by 2 bases, leaving 6 bases between them. The germline V gene has CDR1 SQVTM and CDR2 ANQGSEA. PBMC-derived CD4+ and CD8+ T cells were sorted. cDNA reverse transcribed from extracted RNA served as the sequencing template. This table comes from immunoSEQ multiplex PCR, and its TCRdb copy is limited to in-frame clones, with some not included. The sample carries approximately 120,000 clones, around 50% recorded once. This clone was seen a handful of times. Its antigen is unidentified. The sample carries other DNA sequences with the same CDR3. Findings of the study overall: With patients, TCR sharing proved less clear than in mice, a difference possibly related to HLA. Normal scalp showed lower clonality than lesional scalp, especially alopecia totalis/universalis.

The source material was NKG2D-low CD8+ T cells sorted from blood. This sequence was found in a human donor with alopecia areata. J is TRBJ2-7 and V is TRBV29-1, with unresolved D. CDR3 sequence: CSVEVRTYEQYF. In DNA form, the CDR3 reads TGCAGCGTTGAAGTACGTACCTACGAGCAGTACTTC.